This T cell receptor (beta chain) appears in the sequencing data of a study of tumor-infiltrating lymphocytes in primary liver carcinoma. Both RNA and DNA were isolated together from roughly 20-30 mg of bulk tissue that had not been sorted. Study-wide results and limits: Tumors reached a significantly greater top-250-clone fraction than blood did (p = 0.039).

A note on this clonotype: Its target is not known.

The template, roughly 510 ng total RNA, yielded TCR beta cDNA made with a constant-region primer. Generation of the TCR beta libraries relied on three nested multiplex PCR rounds using slightly modified ARM-PCR. TRBV1-TRBV30 forward primers paired with a C-beta reverse primer were used in the first two PCR rounds, which ran roughly 10 cycles each. TCRdb analysed the multiplex PCR reads with MiXCR anew, one entry per CDR3 protein. The table has about 48,000 distinct CDR3 sequences, about 80% seen once. Per the germline V gene, CDR1 is SGHTA and CDR2 is FQGTGA. V dropped 0 bases and J dropped 0 bases, with 7 bases sitting between them. This CDR3 contains 15 residues.

The sequence was collected from a man aged 40-49 years with primary liver carcinoma and hepatitis B virus infection. Sequencing was performed on liver tumor tissue from sampling region 3. Subset denoted: tumor region T3, left-lateral pole. The rearrangement uses TRBV7-3 and TRBJ2-3, with D perhaps matching TRBD2 (6 bases). For the CDR3, the DNA is TGTGCCAGCAGCTTAACCGGGACTAGCACAGATACGCAGTATTTT. This translates into CASSLTGTSTDTQYF.